What follows are 22 T cell receptor beta chains derived from one specimen sequenced in a study of CD8+CD57+ T cells in acquired aplastic anemia. It was patients with CD8+CD57+ cell expansion by flow cytometry who were chosen for sequencing. Template material for TCR beta VDJ and CDR3 profiling consisted of genomic DNA. Each CDR3 protein is one row after TCRdb ran MiXCR on the reads. The table lists roughly 200,000 distinct CDR3 sequences, around 63% of them singletons. Material for sequencing was sorted CD4+, CD8+, or CD8+CD57+ T cells (not recorded which) from PBMCs. The receptors here all came from a human donor with aplastic anemia.

Many counts were recorded for this clonotype. This chain links TRBV20-1 with TRBJ2-7; D possibly corresponds to TRBD1 (5 bases). V was cut by 4 bases and J by 0 bases, with 16 bases left in between. CDR1 is DFQATT and CDR2 is SNEGSKA in the germline V gene (reference sequence). The CDR3 is made up of 15 amino acids. CDR3 nucleotides: TGCAGTGCTATGTACAGGTCTCAAAGCTCCTACGAGCAGTACTTC. Translating it yields CSAMYRSQSSYEQYF.

The chain uses TRBV19 and TRBJ1-6; maybe TRBD1 (5 bases). Trimming shortened V by 9 bases and J by 8 bases, and 14 bases separated the two germline ends. The CDR3 totals 13 residues. Germline loops: CDR1 LNHDA, CDR2 SQIVND (reference sequence). The chain's CDR3 is CASGQGNYSPLHF. The CDR3 DNA follows: TGTGCCAGCGGCCAGGGCAACTATTCACCCCTCCACTTT.

The CDR3, as DNA: TGCAGTGCTAGAGGAACTAGTACCAGTGAGACCCAGTACTTC. It encodes CSARGTSTSETQYF. The genes are TRBV20-1 and TRBJ2-5; TRBD2 is a possible D gene (5 bases). With 1 base removed from V and 5 bases from J, the gap between germline ends came to 14 bases. Germline V gives CDR1 DFQATT, CDR2 SNEGSKA (reference sequence). The CDR3 is made up of 14 amino acids.

The chain carries TRBV25-1 and TRBJ1-4; D remains unclear. The V gene lost 3 bases and the J gene lost 6 bases, with 11 bases spanning the gap. The CDR3 sequence is 14 residues long. CDR1 and CDR2 from the germline V gene are MGHDK and SYGVNS. Written as DNA, the CDR3 is TGTGCCAGCAGTGACCCCCGAGGCGATGAAAAACTGTTTTTT. Translation gives CASSDPRGDEKLFF.

Points on this clonotype: A much larger clone sits a single nucleotide away, making a read error possible. J is TRBJ2-2 and V is TRBV13; D gene unclear. This CDR3 has 16 residues. The germline V and J ends were trimmed by 4 bases and 3 bases, with 15 bases remaining between them. The V gene's germline CDR1 is PRHDT and CDR2 FYEKMQ (reference sequence). This chain's CDR3 is CASSSWQEVDTGELFF. Written as DNA, the CDR3 is TGTGCCAGCAGCTCCTGGCAGGAAGTGGACACCGGGGAGCTGTTTTTT.

The V and J genes are TRBV9 and TRBJ1-5; 8 bases are a match to TRBD1. The germline gives CDR1 SGDLS, CDR2 YYNGEE. The trim removed 3 bases at V and 5 bases at J, leaving 7 bases unmatched. The CDR3 totals 15 residues. The CDR3 nucleotides are TGTGCCAGCAGCGACCGGGACAGGTTCCATCAGCCCCAGCATTTT. This gives the protein CASSDRDRFHQPQHF. The full variable domain, in which reference TRBV9 and TRBJ1-5 provide the parts outside the CDR3, is DSGVTQTPKHLITATGQRVTLRCSPRSGDLSVYWYQQSLDQGLQFLIQYYNGEERAKGNILERFSAQQFPDLHSELNLSSLELGDSALYFCASSDRDRFHQPQHFGDGTRLSIL.

In this sample, this clonotype turned up many times. The rearrangement links TRBV29-1 to TRBJ1-2; the D gene is possibly TRBD1 (6 bases). Germline CDR1 reads SQVTM; CDR2 reads ANQGSEA. The CDR3 contains 13 residues. Trimming stripped 5 bases from V and 4 bases from J, with 14 bases between. CDR3 DNA sequence: TGCAGCGTTTACAGGGCGTATAGCTATGGCTACACCTTC. It translates to CSVYRAYSYGYTF.

V and J are TRBV19 and TRBJ1-5; D may be TRBD1 (6 bases). CDR3 length: 16 amino acids. V was pared by 4 bases and J by 5 bases, with 18 bases between. Germline-derived CDR1 and CDR2 are LNHDA and SQIVND (reference sequence). The CDR3, as DNA: TGTGCCAGTAGTAAGGGGGGGCGCCCTTTCGATCAGCCCCAGCATTTT. This gives the protein CASSKGGRPFDQPQHF.

The CDR3 coding sequence is TGTGCCATCAGTGAAAGGACTAGCGGTTACACAGATACGCAGTATTTT. It codes for CAISERTSGYTDTQYF. The V gene is TRBV10-3, the J gene TRBJ2-3; TRBD2 matches 10 bases. Losses at the gene ends were 3 bases for V and 2 bases for J; bases not matched to a gene: 5. This CDR3 spans 16 amino acids. Looked up from germline, CDR1 is ENHRY and CDR2 is SYGVKD.

This clonotype was counted between two and nine times. This rearrangement joins TRBV11-2 to TRBJ2-4, with D possibly being TRBD1 or TRBD2 (6 bases each). V dropped 4 bases and J dropped 8 bases, with 12 bases sitting between them. The germline gives CDR1 SGHAT, CDR2 FQNNGV. The CDR3 has 13 amino acids. This chain's CDR3 is CASSSNRGDIQYF. The CDR3 nucleotides read TGTGCCAGCAGCTCGAATAGGGGGGACATTCAGTACTTC. The full variable domain, its missing parts supplied by reference TRBV11-2 and TRBJ2-4, is EAGVAQSPRYKIIEKRQSVAFWCNPISGHATLYWYQQILGQGPKLLIQFQNNGVVDDSQLPKDRFSAERLKGVDSTLKIQPAKLEDSAVYLCASSSNRGDIQYFGAGTRLSVL.

The chain uses TRBV7-9 and TRBJ2-5, with TRBD1 as a possible D gene (5 bases). The J call is uncertain, as TRBJ2-1 better fits the DNA end. The CDR3 contains 13 residues. Germline loops: CDR1 SEHNR, CDR2 FQNEAQ (reference sequence). The DNA for the CDR3 is TGTGCCAGCAAGAAGGGGCAGGGCAATGAGCAGTTCTTC. It encodes CASKKGQGNEQFF.

This clonotype was seen a single time. The chain couples TRBV2 to TRBJ2-7; TRBD2 agrees at 8 bases. The V segment lost 4 bases and the J segment 4 bases; nucleotides outside the gene matches: 9. CDR1 is SNHLY, CDR2 FYNNEI, per germline. The CDR3 length is 15 residues. The CDR3 protein is CASSAERGLTYEQYF. CDR3 DNA sequence: TGTGCCAGCAGTGCCGAGCGGGGGCTCACGTACGAGCAGTACTTC.

This chain uses TRBV11-1 with TRBJ1-2; 7 bases are a match to TRBD1. This CDR3 comprises 15 residues. In germline, CDR1 is SGHAT, CDR2 FQDESV (reference sequence). V trimming: 5 bases; J trimming: 7 bases; junction bases outside the gene matches: 13. Here the CDR3 DNA reads TGTGCCAGCAGCCTTATGCGGACGACAGGGTCTGGCTACACCTTC. Protein: CASSLMRTTGSGYTF.

This clonotype was observed a handful of times. No conserved phenylalanine or tryptophan ends this CDR3, so it is likely a read error. The DNA is left out, because the CDR3 cannot be placed on it with certainty; the CDR3 is given as TCRdb lists it. This sequence joins TRBV7-6 and TRBJ2-7; the table names TRBD2, a call not compared with the DNA. CDR1 and CDR2 (germline): SGHVS, FNYEAQ. The CDR3 numbers 8 amino acids, ends counted. Here the CDR3 reads CASSPTPS.

This chain uses TRBV29-1 with TRBJ1-2; no reliable D call. This CDR3 is built from 13 residues. Deletions cut 4 bases from V and 0 bases from J, with 9 bases between. Germline V gene lookup returns CDR1 SQVTM and CDR2 ANQGSEA. The CDR3 here is CSVVRAANYGYTF. In DNA, the CDR3 is TGCAGCGTTGTACGGGCAGCTAACTATGGCTACACCTTC.

The V gene is TRBV6-1, the J gene TRBJ2-7; the match to TRBD1 covers 8 bases. The trim removed 7 bases at V and 3 bases at J, leaving 11 bases unmatched. CDR3 size: 15 residues. Germline V lookup: CDR1 MNHNS, CDR2 SASEGT. CDR3 bases: TGTGCCAGCACCCGAGGGCCAGGGGGCAACTACGAGCAGTACTTC. Translated, it gives CASTRGPGGNYEQYF.

As for this clonotype: One end of the junction fails to match germline, which may point to a read error. The chain employs TRBV20-1 and TRBJ1-4; no reliable D call. The CDR3 has 14 residues. Germline CDR1 DFQATT, CDR2 SNEGSKA (reference sequence). CDR3 in amino acids: CSARNTGDNGKLFF. In DNA, the CDR3 is TGCAGTGCTAGAAACACGGGAGATAATGGAAAACTGTTTTTT.

CDR3 amino acids: CASSMGAADTQYF. In nucleotides, the CDR3 is TGTGCCAGTAGTATGGGGGCGGCAGATACGCAGTATTTT. This sequence joins TRBV19 and TRBJ2-3; D is possibly TRBD1 (6 bases). V lost 3 bases and J lost 4, with 8 bases in between. This CDR3 contains 13 residues. Germline V gene lookup returns CDR1 LNHDA and CDR2 SQIVND (reference sequence).

The V call is TRBV11-1, the J call TRBJ1-1, with 7 positions matching TRBD1. The CDR3 length is 14 residues. Germline-derived CDR1 and CDR2 are SGHAT and FQDESV (reference sequence). Germline trimming cut 5 bases from V and 3 bases from J; bases unmatched to any gene: 6. The CDR3 region has the DNA TGTGCCAGCAGCCTACCGACAGGGTACACTGAAGCTTTCTTT. Its translation: CASSLPTGYTEAFF.

In its sample, this clonotype was seen once. The CDR3 reads CASSQGSGSYNEQFF. The DNA of the CDR3 is TGTGCCAGTTCACAGGGGTCAGGCTCCTACAATGAGCAGTTCTTC. The J gene is TRBJ2-1, the V gene TRBV10-3; 7 bases are shared with TRBD1. J lost 0 bases, V lost 10 bases, and 9 bases had no gene match. There are 15 residues in the CDR3. CDR1 and CDR2 (germline): ENHRY, SYGVKD.

This chain links TRBV12-3 or TRBV12-4 with TRBJ2-6; D perhaps matches TRBD1 (5 bases). The CDR3 contains 15 residues. Trimming pared 4 bases from V and 4 bases from J, leaving 11 bases between. CDR3 nucleotides: TGTGCCAGCAGTTCGACAGTCATCGGGGCCAACGTCCTGACTTTC. As protein: CASSSTVIGANVLTF.

With regard to this clonotype: It may be a read error: a sequence one base away is much more abundant. V usage is TRBV12-5 and J usage is TRBJ2-1; D gene unclear. Germline V lookup: CDR1 LGHNT, CDR2 FRNRAP. CDR3 length: 12 residues. V lost 1 base and J lost 6, with 4 bases in between. Written as DNA, the CDR3 is TGTGCTAGTGGTTTGGGGGGCAATGAGCAGTTCTTC. This sequence encodes CASGLGGNEQFF.